Below, one T cell receptor (beta chain) is given with its context. TCRdb keeps only in-frame clones here, not all; method: immunoSEQ multiplex PCR. This repertoire shows 450,000 or so clones, 75% to 80% found once; its top ten account for around 12%. This CDR3 is built from 15 residues. Germline lookup yields CDR1 SGHTA and CDR2 FQGTGA. V was trimmed by 4 bases and J by 4 bases, leaving 11 bases between them. This entry belongs to a study of shared clonotypes between healthy human individuals. The receptor's source is a woman aged 40 to 55 in good health. Some clones in this sample may be carry-over from other donors' samples. This rearrangement joins TRBV7-3 to TRBJ2-6, with D possibly TRBD2 on 5 matching bases. Sequenced: PBMCs. CDR3 in amino acids: CASSYDGMGANVLTF. In DNA form, the CDR3 reads TGTGCCAGCAGCTATGACGGGATGGGGGCCAACGTCCTGACTTTC. The full variable domain, in which reference TRBV7-3 and TRBJ2-6 provide the parts outside the CDR3, is GAGVSQTPSNKVTEKGKYVELRCDPISGHTALYWYRQSLGQGPEFLIYFQGTGAADDSGLPNDRFFAVRPEGSVSTLKIQRTERGDSAVYLCASSYDGMGANVLTFGAGSRLTVL.